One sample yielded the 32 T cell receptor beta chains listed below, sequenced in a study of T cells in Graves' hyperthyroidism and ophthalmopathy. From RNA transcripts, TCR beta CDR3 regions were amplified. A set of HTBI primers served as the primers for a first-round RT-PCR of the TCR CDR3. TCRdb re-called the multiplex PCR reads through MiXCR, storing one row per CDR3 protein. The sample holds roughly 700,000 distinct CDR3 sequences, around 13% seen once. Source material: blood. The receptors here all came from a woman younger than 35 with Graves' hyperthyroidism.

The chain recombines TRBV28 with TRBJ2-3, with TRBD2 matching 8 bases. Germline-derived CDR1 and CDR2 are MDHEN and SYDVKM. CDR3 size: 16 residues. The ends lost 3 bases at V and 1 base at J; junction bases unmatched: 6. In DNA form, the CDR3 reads TGTGCCAGCAGTTTGCCCGGGACTAGTGGCACAGATACGCAGTATTTT. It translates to CASSLPGTSGTDTQYF.

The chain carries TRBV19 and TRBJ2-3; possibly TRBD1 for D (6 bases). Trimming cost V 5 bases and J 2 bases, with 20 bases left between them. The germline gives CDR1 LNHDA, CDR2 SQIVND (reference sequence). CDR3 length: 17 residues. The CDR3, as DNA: TGTGCCAGTAGTGGGAAACAGGGTAGCGATGCCACAGATACGCAGTATTTT. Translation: CASSGKQGSDATDTQYF.

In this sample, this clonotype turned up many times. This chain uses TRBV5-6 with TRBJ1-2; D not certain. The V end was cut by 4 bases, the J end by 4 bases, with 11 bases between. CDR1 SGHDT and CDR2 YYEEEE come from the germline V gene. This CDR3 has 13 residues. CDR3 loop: CASSPDKLYGYTF. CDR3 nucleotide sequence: TGTGCCAGCAGCCCCGACAAGCTCTATGGCTACACCTTC.

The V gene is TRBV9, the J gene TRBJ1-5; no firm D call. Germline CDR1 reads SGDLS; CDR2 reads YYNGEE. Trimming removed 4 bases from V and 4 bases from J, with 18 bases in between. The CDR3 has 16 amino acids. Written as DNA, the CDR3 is TGTGCCAGCAGCCCCGGAGACAACCGTGGTAATCAGCCCCAGCATTTT. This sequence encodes CASSPGDNRGNQPQHF. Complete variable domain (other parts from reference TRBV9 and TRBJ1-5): DSGVTQTPKHLITATGQRVTLRCSPRSGDLSVYWYQQSLDQGLQFLIQYYNGEERAKGNILERFSAQQFPDLHSELNLSSLELGDSALYFCASSPGDNRGNQPQHFGDGTRLSIL.

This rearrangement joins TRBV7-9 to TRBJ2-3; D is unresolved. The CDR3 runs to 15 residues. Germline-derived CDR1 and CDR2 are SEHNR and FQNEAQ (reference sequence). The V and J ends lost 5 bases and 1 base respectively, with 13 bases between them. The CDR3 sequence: CASSPYMSGTDTQYF. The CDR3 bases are TGTGCCAGCAGCCCCTACATGAGTGGCACAGATACGCAGTATTTT.

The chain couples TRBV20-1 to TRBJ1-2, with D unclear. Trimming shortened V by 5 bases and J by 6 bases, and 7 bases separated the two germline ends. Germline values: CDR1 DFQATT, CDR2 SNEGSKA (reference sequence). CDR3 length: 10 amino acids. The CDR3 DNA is TGCAGTGCTCCTCTGAATGGCTACACCTTC. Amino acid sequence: CSAPLNGYTF.

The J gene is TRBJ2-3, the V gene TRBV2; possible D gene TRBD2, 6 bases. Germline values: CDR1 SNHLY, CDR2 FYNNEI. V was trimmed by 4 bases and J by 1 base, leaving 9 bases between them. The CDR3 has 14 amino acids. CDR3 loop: CASSGLARTDTQYF. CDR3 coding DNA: TGTGCCAGCAGTGGGCTAGCGCGCACAGATACGCAGTATTTT.

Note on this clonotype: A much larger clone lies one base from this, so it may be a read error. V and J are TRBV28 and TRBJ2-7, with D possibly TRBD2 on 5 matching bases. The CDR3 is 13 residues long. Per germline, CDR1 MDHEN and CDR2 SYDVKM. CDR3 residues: CASSERYPYERYF. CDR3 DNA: TGTGCCAGCAGTGAGCGGTACCCCTACGAGCGGTACTTC.

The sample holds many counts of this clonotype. The CDR3 bases are TGTGCCAGCAGCGTAGGGGCTAGTCCCTACGAGCAGTACTTC. As protein: CASSVGASPYEQYF. The V and J genes are TRBV9 and TRBJ2-7; D remains unclear. V dropped 0 bases and J dropped 2 bases, with 9 bases sitting between them. This CDR3 comprises 14 residues. CDR1 and CDR2 (germline): SGDLS, YYNGEE.

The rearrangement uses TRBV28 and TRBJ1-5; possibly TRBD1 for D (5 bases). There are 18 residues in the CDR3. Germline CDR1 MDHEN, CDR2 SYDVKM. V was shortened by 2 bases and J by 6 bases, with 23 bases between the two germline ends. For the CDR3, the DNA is TGTGCCAGCAGTTTACGTGGGGCGTCCGTCGGTGTAGGTCAGCCCCAGCATTTT. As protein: CASSLRGASVGVGQPQHF.

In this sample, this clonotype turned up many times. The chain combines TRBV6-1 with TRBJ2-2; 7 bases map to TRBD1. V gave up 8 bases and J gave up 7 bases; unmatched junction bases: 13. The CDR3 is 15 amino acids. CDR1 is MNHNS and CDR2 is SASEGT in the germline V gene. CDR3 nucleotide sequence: TGTGCCAGCGTCAAAAAGACAGGGCATGGCGGGGAGCTGTTTTTT. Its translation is CASVKKTGHGGELFF.

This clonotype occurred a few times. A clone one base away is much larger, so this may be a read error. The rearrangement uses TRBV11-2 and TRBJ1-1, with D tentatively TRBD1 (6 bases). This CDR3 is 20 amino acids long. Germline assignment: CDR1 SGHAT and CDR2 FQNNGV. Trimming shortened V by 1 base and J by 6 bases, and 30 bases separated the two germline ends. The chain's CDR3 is CASSLGFRHRDKGRIPEAFF. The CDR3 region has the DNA TGTGCCAGCAGCTTAGGTTTCCGCCACCGGGACAAGGGGCGCATCCCTGAAGCTTTCTTT.

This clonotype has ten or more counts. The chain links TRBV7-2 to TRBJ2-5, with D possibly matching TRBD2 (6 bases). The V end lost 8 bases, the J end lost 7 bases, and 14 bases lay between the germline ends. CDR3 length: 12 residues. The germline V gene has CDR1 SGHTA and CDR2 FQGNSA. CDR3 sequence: CASATLGGTQYF. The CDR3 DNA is TGTGCCAGCGCCACATTGGGAGGGACCCAGTACTTC.

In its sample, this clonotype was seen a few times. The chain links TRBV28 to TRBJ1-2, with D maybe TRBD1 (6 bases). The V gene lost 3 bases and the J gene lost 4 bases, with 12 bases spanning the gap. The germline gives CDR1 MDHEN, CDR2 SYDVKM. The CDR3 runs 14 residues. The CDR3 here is CASSLGAGPYGYTF. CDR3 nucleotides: TGTGCCAGCAGTTTGGGGGCGGGACCCTATGGCTACACCTTC.

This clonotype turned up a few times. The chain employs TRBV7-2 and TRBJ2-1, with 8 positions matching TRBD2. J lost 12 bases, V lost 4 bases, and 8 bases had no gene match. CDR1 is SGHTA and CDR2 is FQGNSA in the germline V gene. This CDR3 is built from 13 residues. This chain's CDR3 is CASSSVAGPGQFF. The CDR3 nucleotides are TGTGCCAGCAGCTCTGTAGCGGGACCTGGGCAGTTCTTC.

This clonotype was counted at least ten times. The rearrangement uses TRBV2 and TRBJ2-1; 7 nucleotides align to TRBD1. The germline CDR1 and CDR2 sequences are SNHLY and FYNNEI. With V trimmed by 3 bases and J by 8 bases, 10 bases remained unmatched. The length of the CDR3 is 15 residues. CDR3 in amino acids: CASSERGGAFYEQFF. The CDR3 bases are TGTGCCAGCAGTGAGAGAGGGGGCGCATTCTATGAGCAGTTCTTC.

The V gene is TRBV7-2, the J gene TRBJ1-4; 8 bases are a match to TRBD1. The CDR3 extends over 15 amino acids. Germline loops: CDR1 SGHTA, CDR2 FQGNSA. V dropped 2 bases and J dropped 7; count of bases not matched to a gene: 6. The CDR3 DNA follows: TGTGCCAGCAGCTTACAGGGGGCTTTCGGTGAAAAACTGTTTTTT. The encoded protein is CASSLQGAFGEKLFF.

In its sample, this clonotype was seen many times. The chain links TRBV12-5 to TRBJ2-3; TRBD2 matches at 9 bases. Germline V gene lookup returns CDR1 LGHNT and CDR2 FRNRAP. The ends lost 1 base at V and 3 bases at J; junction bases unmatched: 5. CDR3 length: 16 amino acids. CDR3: CASGLGLAVGTDTQYF. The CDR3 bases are TGTGCTAGTGGTTTGGGACTAGCGGTCGGTACAGATACGCAGTATTTT.

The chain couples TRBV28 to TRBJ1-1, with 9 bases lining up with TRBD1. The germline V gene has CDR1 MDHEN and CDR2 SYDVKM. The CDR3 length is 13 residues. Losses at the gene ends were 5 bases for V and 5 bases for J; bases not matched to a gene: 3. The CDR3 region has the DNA TGTGCCAGCAGTGGGACAGGGTGGACTGAAGCTTTCTTT. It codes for CASSGTGWTEAFF.

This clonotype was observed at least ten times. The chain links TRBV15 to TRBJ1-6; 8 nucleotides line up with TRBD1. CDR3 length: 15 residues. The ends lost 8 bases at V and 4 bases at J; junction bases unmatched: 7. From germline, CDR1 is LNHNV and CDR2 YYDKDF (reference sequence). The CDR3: CATSSDRAYNSPLHF. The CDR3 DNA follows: TGTGCCACCTCCTCGGACAGGGCGTATAATTCACCCCTCCACTTT.

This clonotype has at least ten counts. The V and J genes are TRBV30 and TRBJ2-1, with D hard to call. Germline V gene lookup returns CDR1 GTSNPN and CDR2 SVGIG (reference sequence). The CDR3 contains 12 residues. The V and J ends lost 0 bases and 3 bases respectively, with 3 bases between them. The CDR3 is CAWSVVYNEQFF. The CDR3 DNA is TGTGCCTGGAGTGTCGTCTACAATGAGCAGTTCTTC.

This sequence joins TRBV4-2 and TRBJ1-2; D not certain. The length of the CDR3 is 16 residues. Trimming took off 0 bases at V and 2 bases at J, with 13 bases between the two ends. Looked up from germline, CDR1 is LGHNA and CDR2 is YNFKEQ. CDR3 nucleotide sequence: TGTGCCAGCAGCCAAGAAGGTTATTCACAAAACTATGGCTACACCTTC. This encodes CASSQEGYSQNYGYTF.

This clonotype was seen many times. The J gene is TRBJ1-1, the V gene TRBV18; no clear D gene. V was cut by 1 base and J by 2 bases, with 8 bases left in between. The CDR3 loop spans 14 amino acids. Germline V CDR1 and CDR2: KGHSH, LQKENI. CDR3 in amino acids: CASSPRNLNTEAFF. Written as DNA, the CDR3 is TGTGCCAGCTCACCACGTAACCTAAACACTGAAGCTTTCTTT.

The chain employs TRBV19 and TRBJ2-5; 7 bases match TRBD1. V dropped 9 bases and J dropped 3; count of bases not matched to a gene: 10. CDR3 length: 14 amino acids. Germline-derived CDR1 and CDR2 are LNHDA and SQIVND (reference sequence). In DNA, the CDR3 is TGTGCCAGCCGGGACCGGGACAGCAAAGAGACCCAGTACTTC. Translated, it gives CASRDRDSKETQYF.

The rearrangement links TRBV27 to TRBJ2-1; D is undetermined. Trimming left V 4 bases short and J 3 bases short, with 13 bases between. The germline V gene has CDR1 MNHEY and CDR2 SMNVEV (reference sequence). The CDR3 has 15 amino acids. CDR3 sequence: CASSYLEHVYNEQFF. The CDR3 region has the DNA TGTGCCAGCAGTTATCTAGAACATGTCTACAATGAGCAGTTCTTC.

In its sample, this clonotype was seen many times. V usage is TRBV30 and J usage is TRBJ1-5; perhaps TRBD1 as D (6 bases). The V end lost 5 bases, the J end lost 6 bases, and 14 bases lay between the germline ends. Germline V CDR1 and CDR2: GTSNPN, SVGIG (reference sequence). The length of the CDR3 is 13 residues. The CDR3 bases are TGTGCCTGGGATACAGGGTGGGGTCAGCCCCAGCATTTT. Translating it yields CAWDTGWGQPQHF.

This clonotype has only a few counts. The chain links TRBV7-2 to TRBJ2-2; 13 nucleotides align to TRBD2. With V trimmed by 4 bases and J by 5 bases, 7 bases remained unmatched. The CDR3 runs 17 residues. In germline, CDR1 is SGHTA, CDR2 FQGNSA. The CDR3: CASSYPGLAGDTGELFF. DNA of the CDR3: TGTGCCAGCAGCTATCCAGGACTAGCGGGAGATACCGGGGAGCTGTTTTTT. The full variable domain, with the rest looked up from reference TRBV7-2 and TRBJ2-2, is GAGVSQSPSNKVTEKGKDVELRCDPISGHTALYWYRQSLGQGLEFLIYFQGNSAPDKSGLPSDRFSAERTGGSVSTLTIQRTQQEDSAVYLCASSYPGLAGDTGELFFGEGSRLTVL.

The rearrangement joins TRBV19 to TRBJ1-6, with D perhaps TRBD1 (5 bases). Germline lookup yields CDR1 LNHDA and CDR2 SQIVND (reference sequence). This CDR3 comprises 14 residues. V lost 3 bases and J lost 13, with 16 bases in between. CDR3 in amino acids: CASSIPTNRQPLHF. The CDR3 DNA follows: TGTGCCAGTAGTATCCCAACGAACCGACAGCCCCTCCACTTT.

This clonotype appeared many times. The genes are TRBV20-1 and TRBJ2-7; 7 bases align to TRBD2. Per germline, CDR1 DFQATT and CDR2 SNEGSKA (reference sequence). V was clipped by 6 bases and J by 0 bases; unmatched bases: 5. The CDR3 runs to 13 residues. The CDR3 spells CSAGGSSSYEQYF. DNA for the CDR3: TGCAGTGCGGGCGGGAGCAGCTCCTACGAGCAGTACTTC.

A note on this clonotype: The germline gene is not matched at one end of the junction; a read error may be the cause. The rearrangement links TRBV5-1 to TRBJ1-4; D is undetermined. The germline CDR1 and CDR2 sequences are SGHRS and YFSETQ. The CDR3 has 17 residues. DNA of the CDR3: TGCGCCAGCAGCTTGGAAGGATTTAACAGTTTTAATAAAAAACTGTTTTTT. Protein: CASSLEGFNSFNKKLFF.

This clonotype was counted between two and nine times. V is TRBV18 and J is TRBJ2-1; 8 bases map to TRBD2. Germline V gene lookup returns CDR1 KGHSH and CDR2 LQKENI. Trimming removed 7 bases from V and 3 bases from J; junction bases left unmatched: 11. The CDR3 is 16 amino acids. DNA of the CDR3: TGTGCCAGCTGTCACGGGCGGGAGGTGTTCTACAATGAGCAGTTCTTC. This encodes CASCHGREVFYNEQFF.

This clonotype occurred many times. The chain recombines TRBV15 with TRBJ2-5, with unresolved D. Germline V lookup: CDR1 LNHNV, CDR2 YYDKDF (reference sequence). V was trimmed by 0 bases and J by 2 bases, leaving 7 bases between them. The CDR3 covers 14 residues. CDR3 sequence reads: CATSRDLGQETQYF. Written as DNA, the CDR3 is TGTGCCACCAGCAGAGATCTGGGGCAAGAGACCCAGTACTTC.